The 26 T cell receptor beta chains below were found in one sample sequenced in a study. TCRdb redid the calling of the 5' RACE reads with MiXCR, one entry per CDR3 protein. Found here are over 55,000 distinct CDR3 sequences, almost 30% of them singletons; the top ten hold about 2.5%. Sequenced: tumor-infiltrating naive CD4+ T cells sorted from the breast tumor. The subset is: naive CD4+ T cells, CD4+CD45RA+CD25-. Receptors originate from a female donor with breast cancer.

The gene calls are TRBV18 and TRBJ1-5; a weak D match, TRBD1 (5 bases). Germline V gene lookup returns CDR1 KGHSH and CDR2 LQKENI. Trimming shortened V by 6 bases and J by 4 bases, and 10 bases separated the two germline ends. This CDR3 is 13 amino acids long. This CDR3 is CASSGGLNQPQHF. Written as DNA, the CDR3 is TGTGCCAGCTCTGGGGGTTTAAATCAGCCCCAGCATTTT. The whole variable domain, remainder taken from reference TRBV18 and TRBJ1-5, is NAGVMQNPRHLVRRRGQEARLRCSPMKGHSHVYWYRQLPEEGLKFMVYLQKENIIDESGMPKERFSAEFPKEGPSILRIQQVVRGDSAAYFCASSGGLNQPQHFGDGTRLSIL.

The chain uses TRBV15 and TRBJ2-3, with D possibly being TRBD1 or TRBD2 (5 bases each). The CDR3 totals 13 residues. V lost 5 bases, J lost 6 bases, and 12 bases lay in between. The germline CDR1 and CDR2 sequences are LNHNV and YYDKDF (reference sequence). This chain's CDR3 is CATSYRDPDTQYF. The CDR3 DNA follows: TGTGCCACCAGCTACCGGGACCCGGATACGCAGTATTTT.

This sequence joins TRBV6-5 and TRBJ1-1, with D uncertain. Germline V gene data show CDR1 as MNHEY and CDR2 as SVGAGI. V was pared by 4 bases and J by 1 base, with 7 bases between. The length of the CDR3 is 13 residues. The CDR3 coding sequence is TGTGCCAGCAGTTTGGCCAGGAACACTGAAGCTTTCTTT. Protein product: CASSLARNTEAFF.

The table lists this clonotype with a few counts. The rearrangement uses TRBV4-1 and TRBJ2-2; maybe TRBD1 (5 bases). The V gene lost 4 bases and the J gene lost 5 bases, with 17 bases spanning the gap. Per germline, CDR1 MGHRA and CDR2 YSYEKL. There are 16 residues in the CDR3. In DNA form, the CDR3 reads TGCGCCAGCAGCCCACAACAGGTGAAGCAGACCGGGGAGCTGTTTTTT. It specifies CASSPQQVKQTGELFF.

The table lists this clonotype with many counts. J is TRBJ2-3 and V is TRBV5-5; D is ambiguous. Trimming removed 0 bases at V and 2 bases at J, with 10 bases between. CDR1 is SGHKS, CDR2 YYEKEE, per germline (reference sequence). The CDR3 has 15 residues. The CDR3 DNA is TGTGCCAGCAGCTTGGCGCCTAGTCCCACAGATACGCAGTATTTT. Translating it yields CASSLAPSPTDTQYF.

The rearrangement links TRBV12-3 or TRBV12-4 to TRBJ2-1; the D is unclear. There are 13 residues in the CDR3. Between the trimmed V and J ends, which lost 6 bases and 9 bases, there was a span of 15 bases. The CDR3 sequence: CASRSRGFGEQFF. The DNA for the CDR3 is TGTGCCAGCAGAAGCAGAGGTTTTGGTGAGCAGTTCTTC.

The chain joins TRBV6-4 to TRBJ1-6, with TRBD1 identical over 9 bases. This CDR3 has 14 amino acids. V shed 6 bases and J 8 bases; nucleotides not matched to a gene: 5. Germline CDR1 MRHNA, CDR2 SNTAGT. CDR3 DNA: TGTGCCAGCAGCGCGGACAGGGGAGATTCACCCCTCCACTTT. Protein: CASSADRGDSPLHF.

The DNA for the CDR3 is TGCGCCAGCCAATGGACAGGGGGCTTGGAAGAGACCCAGTACTTC. Amino acid sequence: CASQWTGGLEETQYF. The chain has TRBV5-1 and TRBJ2-5; 11 nucleotides agree with TRBD1. The germline V gene has CDR1 SGHRS and CDR2 YFSETQ. With 7 bases clipped from V and 3 bases from J, the junction kept 8 bases outside the gene matches. The CDR3 extends over 15 amino acids.

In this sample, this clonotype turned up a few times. The CDR3 sequence: CSAPFWGNTEAFF. CDR3 coding DNA: TGCAGTGCTCCGTTTTGGGGGAACACTGAAGCTTTCTTT. V is TRBV20-1 and J is TRBJ1-1; D uncertain. Germline CDR1 and CDR2: DFQATT and SNEGSKA (reference sequence). CDR3 size: 13 residues. The germline V and J ends were trimmed by 5 bases and 1 base, with 11 bases remaining between them.

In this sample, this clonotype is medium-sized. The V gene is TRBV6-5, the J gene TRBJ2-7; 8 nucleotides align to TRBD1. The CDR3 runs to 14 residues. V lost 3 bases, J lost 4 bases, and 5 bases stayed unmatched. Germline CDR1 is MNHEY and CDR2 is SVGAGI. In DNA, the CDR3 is TGTGCCAGCAGTTATCAGGGGGCGGATTACGAGCAGTACTTC. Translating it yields CASSYQGADYEQYF.

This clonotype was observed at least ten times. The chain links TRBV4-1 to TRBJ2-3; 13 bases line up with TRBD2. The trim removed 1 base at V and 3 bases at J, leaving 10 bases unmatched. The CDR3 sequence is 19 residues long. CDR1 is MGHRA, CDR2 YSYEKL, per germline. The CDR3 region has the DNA TGCGCCAGCAGCCAAGGGGGCCTAAAACTAGCGGGGGGGACAGATACGCAGTATTTT. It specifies CASSQGGLKLAGGTDTQYF.

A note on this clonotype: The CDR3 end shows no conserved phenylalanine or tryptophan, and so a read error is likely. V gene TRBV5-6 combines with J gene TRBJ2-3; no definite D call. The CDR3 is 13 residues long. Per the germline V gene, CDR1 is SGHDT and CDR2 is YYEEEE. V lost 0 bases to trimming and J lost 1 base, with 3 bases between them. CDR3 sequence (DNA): TGTGCCAGCAGCTTGGAACGCACAGATACGCAGTATCTT. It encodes CASSLERTDTQYL.

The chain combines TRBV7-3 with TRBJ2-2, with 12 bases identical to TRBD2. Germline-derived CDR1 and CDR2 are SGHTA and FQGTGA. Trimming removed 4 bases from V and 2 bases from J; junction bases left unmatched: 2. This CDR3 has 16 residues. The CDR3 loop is CASSSGLAGNTGELFF. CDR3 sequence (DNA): TGTGCCAGCAGCTCCGGACTAGCGGGAAACACCGGGGAGCTGTTTTTT.

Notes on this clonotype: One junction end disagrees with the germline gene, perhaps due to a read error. CDR3: CATSDGWDHNEQSF. As DNA, the CDR3 is TGTGCCACCAGTGATGGATGGGACCACAATGAGCAGTCCTTC. The chain couples TRBV24-1 to TRBJ2-1; D may be TRBD1 or TRBD2 (5 bases each). The length of the CDR3 is 14 residues. In germline, CDR1 is KGHDR, CDR2 SFDVKD.

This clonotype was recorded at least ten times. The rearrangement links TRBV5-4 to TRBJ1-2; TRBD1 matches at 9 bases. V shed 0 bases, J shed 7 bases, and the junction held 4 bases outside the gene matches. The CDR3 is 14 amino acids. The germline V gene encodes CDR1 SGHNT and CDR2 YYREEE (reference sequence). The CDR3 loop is CASSLGGQGAGYTF. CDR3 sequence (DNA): TGTGCCAGCAGCTTGGGGGGACAGGGCGCTGGCTACACCTTC.

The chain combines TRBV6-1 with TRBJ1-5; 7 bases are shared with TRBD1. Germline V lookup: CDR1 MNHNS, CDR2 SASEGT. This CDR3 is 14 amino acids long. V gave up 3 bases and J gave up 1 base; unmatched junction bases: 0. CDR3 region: CASSDRGSNQPQHF. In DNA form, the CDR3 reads TGTGCCAGCAGTGACAGGGGGAGCAATCAGCCCCAGCATTTT.

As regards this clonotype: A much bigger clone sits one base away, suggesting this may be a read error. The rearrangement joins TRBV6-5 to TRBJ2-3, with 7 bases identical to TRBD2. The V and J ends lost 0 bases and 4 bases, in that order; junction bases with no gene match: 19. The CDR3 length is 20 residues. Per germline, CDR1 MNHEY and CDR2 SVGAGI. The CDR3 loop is CASSYSTRVVAGRLPDTQYF. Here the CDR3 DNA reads TGTGCCAGCAGTTACTCGACGAGGGTAGTAGCGGGCCGCCTCCCAGATACGCAGTATTTT.

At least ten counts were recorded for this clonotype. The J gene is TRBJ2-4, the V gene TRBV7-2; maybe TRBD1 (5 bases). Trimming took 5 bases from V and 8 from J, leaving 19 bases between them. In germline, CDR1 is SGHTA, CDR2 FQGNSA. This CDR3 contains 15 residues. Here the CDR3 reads CASSPYKSGFDIQYF. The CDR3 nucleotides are TGTGCCAGCAGCCCTTATAAATCAGGGTTCGACATTCAGTACTTC.

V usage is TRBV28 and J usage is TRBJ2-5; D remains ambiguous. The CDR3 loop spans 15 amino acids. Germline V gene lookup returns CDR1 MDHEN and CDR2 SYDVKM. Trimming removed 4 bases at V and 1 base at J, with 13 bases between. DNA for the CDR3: TGTGCCAGCAGTTCTGGGCAGGTGACCCAAGAGACCCAGTACTTC. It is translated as CASSSGQVTQETQYF.

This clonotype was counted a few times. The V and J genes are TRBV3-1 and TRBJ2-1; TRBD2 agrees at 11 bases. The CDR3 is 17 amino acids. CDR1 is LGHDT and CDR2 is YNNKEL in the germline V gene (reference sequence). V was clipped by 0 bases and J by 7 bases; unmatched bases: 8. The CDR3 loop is CASSQDVSGGARNEQFF. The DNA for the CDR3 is TGTGCCAGCAGCCAAGACGTTAGCGGGGGGGCAAGGAATGAGCAGTTCTTC.

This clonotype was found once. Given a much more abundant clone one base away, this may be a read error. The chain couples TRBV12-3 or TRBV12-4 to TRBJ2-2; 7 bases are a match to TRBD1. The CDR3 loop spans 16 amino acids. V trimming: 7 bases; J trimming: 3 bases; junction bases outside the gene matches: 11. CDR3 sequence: CASKIGDRVDTGELFF. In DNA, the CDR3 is TGTGCCAGCAAGATAGGCGACAGGGTTGACACCGGGGAGCTGTTTTTT.

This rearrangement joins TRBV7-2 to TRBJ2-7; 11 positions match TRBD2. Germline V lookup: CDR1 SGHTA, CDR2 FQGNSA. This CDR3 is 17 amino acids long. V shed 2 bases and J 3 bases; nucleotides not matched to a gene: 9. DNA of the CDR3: TGTGCCAGCAGCTTACGGGGTACTAGCGGGAGAATCTACGAGCAGTACTTC. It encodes CASSLRGTSGRIYEQYF.

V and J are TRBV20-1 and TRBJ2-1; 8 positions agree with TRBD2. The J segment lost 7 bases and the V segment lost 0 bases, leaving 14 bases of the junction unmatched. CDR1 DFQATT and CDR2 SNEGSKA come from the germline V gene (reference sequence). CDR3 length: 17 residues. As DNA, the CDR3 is TGCAGTGCTAGAGATCCCCTATCTTCTGGCGGGAGGAATGAGCAGTTCTTC. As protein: CSARDPLSSGGRNEQFF.

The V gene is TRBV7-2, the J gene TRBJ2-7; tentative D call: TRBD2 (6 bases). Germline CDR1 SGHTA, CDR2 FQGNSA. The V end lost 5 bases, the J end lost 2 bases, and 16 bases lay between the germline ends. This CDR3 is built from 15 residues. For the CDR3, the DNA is TGTGCCAGCAGCCTTACCGGGACTGGTCCCTACGAGCAGTACTTC. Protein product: CASSLTGTGPYEQYF. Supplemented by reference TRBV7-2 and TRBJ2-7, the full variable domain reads GAGVSQSPSNKVTEKGKDVELRCDPISGHTALYWYRQSLGQGLEFLIYFQGNSAPDKSGLPSDRFSAERTGGSVSTLTIQRTQQEDSAVYLCASSLTGTGPYEQYFGPGTRLTVT.

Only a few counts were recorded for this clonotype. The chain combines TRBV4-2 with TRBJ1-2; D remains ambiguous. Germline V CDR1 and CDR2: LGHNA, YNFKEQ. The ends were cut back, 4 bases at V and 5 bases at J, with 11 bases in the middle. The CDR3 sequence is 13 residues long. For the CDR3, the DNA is TGTGCCAGCAGCCCCGCAGAGGCGTATGGCTACACCTTC. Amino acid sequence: CASSPAEAYGYTF.

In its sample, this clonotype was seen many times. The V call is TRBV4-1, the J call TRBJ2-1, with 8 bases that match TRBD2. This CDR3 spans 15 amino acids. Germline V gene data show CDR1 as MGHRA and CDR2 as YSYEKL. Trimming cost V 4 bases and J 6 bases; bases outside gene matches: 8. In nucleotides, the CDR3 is TGCGCCAGCAGCCTCTACTCCGGGACTAGCAATGAGCAGTTCTTC. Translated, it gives CASSLYSGTSNEQFF.